This T cell receptor beta chain was recovered during a study of Ad26.COV2.S vaccination and SARS-CoV-2 variants. Trimming shortened V by 0 bases and J by 4 bases, and 6 bases separated the two germline ends. This CDR3 spans 12 amino acids. Germline V gives CDR1 GTSNPN, CDR2 SVGIG (reference sequence). Data came from immunoSEQ multiplex PCR; TCRdb stores just in-frame clones and leaves some out. The sample includes 320,000 or so clones, 75% to 90% seen only once; the top ten take approximately 5.8%. In the case of this clone: Other DNA sequences of this sample code for an identical CDR3.

Documented treatment: 15 to 20 received Ad26.COV2.S at low or high dose, single or two shots; 5 received placebo; per-sample allocation not given. On day 63 after the first injection, vaccine and placebo recipients gave samples. The sample here was peripheral blood, taken in a trial of Ad26.COV2.S vaccine versus placebo. This chain joins TRBV30 and TRBJ1-2; D remains unclear. The receptor was derived from a person between 18 and 59 years old who received the Ad26.COV2.S COVID-19 vaccine or a placebo. CDR3 residues: CAWSVGGYGYTF. The CDR3 nucleotides read TGTGCCTGGAGTGTAGGTGGCTATGGCTACACCTTC. The complete variable domain, with remaining parts taken from reference TRBV30 and TRBJ1-2, reads SQTIHQWPATLVQPVGSPLSLECTVEGTSNPNLYWYRQAAGRGLQLLFYSVGIGQISSEVPQNLSASRPQDRQFILSSKKLLLSDSGFYLCAWSVGGYGYTFGSGTRLTVV.